Below are 27 T cell receptor beta chains sequenced from a single sample in a study of spatial heterogeneity in lung cancer. Specified time point: sample taken at primary tumor resection. TCRdb redid the calling of the 5' RACE reads with MiXCR, one entry per CDR3 protein. Of tens of thousands of distinct CDR3 sequences listed, more than 7% are singletons. Sequencing was performed on PBMCs, taken at surgery. These receptors came from a female donor with early-stage non-small cell lung cancer.

At least ten counts were recorded for this clonotype. This sequence joins TRBV5-1 and TRBJ1-1, with D perhaps matching TRBD1 (5 bases). V dropped 7 bases and J dropped 3 bases, with 16 bases sitting between them. The CDR3 has 14 residues. Per the germline V gene, CDR1 is SGHRS and CDR2 is YFSETQ. This CDR3 reads CASRDLKGDTEAFF. CDR3 nucleotides: TGCGCCAGCCGGGATTTAAAAGGGGACACTGAAGCTTTCTTT.

This clonotype was recorded at least ten times. V and J are TRBV27 and TRBJ1-6; D is perhaps TRBD1 (5 bases). Germline V gene lookup returns CDR1 MNHEY and CDR2 SMNVEV (reference sequence). Trimming pared 3 bases from V and 9 bases from J, leaving 6 bases between. This CDR3 is built from 12 residues. In DNA, the CDR3 is TGTGCCAGCAGTTTTAGGGGTTCACCCCTCCACTTT. Translated, it gives CASSFRGSPLHF.

This clonotype came up a few times. This chain uses TRBV7-9 with TRBJ2-7; the D is unclear. The V gene lost 2 bases and the J gene lost 7 bases, with 12 bases spanning the gap. This CDR3 contains 13 residues. CDR1 and CDR2 from the germline V gene are SEHNR and FQNEAQ (reference sequence). For the CDR3, the DNA is TGTGCCAGCAGCTTAAGCCCGACGTGGGAGCAGTACTTC. This translates into CASSLSPTWEQYF.

V gene TRBV7-3 combines with J gene TRBJ2-3; D not certain. The length of the CDR3 is 14 residues. V was cut by 2 bases and J by 4 bases, with 10 bases left in between. Germline assignment: CDR1 SGHTA and CDR2 FQGTGA. CDR3 in amino acids: CASSLGLGADTQYF. In DNA form, the CDR3 reads TGTGCCAGCAGCTTAGGTTTGGGTGCAGATACGCAGTATTTT.

This sequence joins TRBV7-2 and TRBJ1-5; possible D gene TRBD1, 5 bases. Trimming removed 1 base at V and 8 bases at J, with 18 bases between. The CDR3 covers 16 residues. CDR1 and CDR2 from the germline V gene are SGHTA and FQGNSA. CDR3 sequence (DNA): TGTGCCAGCAGCTTAGACGGCTTGAGGGGCGCGGAGCCCCAGCATTTT. This codes for CASSLDGLRGAEPQHF.

V gene TRBV2 combines with J gene TRBJ2-3, with D unresolved. Between the trimmed V and J ends, which lost 6 bases and 8 bases, there was a span of 15 bases. The CDR3 loop spans 13 amino acids. Germline CDR1 SNHLY, CDR2 FYNNEI. This chain's CDR3 is CASRLLARTTQYF. CDR3 DNA sequence: TGTGCCAGCAGGTTATTGGCGCGGACTACGCAGTATTTT.

This clonotype was recorded many times. This chain uses TRBV3-1 with TRBJ2-7; TRBD2 matches at 10 bases. Looked up from germline, CDR1 is LGHDT and CDR2 is YNNKEL (reference sequence). V lost 5 bases, J lost 0 bases, and 4 bases stayed unmatched. The CDR3 has 15 residues. The CDR3 loop reads CASSGGTSASYEQYF. CDR3 bases: TGTGCCAGCAGCGGGGGGACTAGCGCCTCCTACGAGCAGTACTTC.

The gene calls are TRBV2 and TRBJ2-7; tentative D call: TRBD1 (6 bases). The CDR3 runs 12 residues. V was pared by 6 bases and J by 0 bases, with 6 bases between. Germline values: CDR1 SNHLY, CDR2 FYNNEI. CDR3 sequence (DNA): TGTGCCAGCAGGGACAGCTCCTACGAGCAGTACTTC. It is translated as CASRDSSYEQYF.

This clonotype has at least ten counts. The chain links TRBV5-1 to TRBJ2-5; D gene uncertain. In germline, CDR1 is SGHRS, CDR2 YFSETQ. Trimming shortened V by 4 bases and J by 0 bases, and 13 bases separated the two germline ends. CDR3 length: 15 residues. The DNA for the CDR3 is TGCGCCAGCAGCCCCAACGTGGGGTACCAAGAGACCCAGTACTTC. It specifies CASSPNVGYQETQYF.

The chain employs TRBV7-9 and TRBJ1-2, with TRBD1 as a possible D gene (6 bases). CDR1 is SEHNR, CDR2 FQNEAQ, per germline (reference sequence). The CDR3 covers 13 residues. V was trimmed by 5 bases and J by 4 bases, leaving 11 bases between them. The CDR3 nucleotides are TGTGCCAGCAGCCCGGACAGCTTCTATGGCTACACCTTC. Translation gives CASSPDSFYGYTF.

This clonotype was observed many times. The rearrangement joins TRBV5-1 to TRBJ2-1; TRBD2 is a possible D gene (6 bases). Trimming removed 4 bases from V and 8 bases from J, with 19 bases in between. CDR1 is SGHRS, CDR2 YFSETQ, per germline. The CDR3 is 15 amino acids. CDR3 amino acids: CASSPSQAGWYEQFF. In DNA form, the CDR3 reads TGCGCCAGCAGCCCTAGCCAGGCGGGGTGGTATGAGCAGTTCTTC.

In this sample, this clonotype turned up many times. The V call is TRBV20-1, the J call TRBJ2-5, with D possibly being TRBD2 (6 bases). The CDR3 contains 14 residues. V lost 1 base, J lost 2 bases, and 11 bases lay in between. The V gene's germline CDR1 is DFQATT and CDR2 SNEGSKA (reference sequence). CDR3 sequence: CSARGDAGQETQYF. In DNA, the CDR3 is TGCAGTGCTAGAGGTGACGCGGGGCAAGAGACCCAGTACTTC.

This clonotype was seen more than once but under ten times. The rearrangement links TRBV29-1 to TRBJ1-1, with D unresolved. V was shortened by 7 bases and J by 5 bases, with 8 bases between the two germline ends. There are 10 residues in the CDR3. Per the germline V gene, CDR1 is SQVTM and CDR2 is ANQGSEA. The CDR3 sequence: CSGGGTEAFF. The CDR3, as DNA: TGCAGCGGGGGAGGTACTGAAGCTTTCTTT. Looking up the rest from reference TRBV29-1 and TRBJ1-1 gives the full variable domain: SAVISQKPSRDICQRGTSLTIQCQVDSQVTMMFWYRQQPGQSLTLIATANQGSEATYESGFVIDKFPISRPNLTFSTLTVSNMSPEDSSIYLCSGGGTEAFFGQGTRLTVV.

The chain joins TRBV29-1 to TRBJ2-7, with 7 nucleotides matching TRBD1. V trimming: 3 bases; J trimming: 1 base; junction bases outside the gene matches: 3. The CDR3 has 13 residues. Germline V gene lookup returns CDR1 SQVTM and CDR2 ANQGSEA. The CDR3 DNA is TGCAGCGTTGACCAGGGGGATTCCTACGAGCAGTACTTC. Its translation: CSVDQGDSYEQYF.

This clonotype came up many times. The chain couples TRBV20-1 to TRBJ2-5; D gene ambiguous. The CDR3 has 11 amino acids. From germline, CDR1 is DFQATT and CDR2 SNEGSKA (reference sequence). V gave up 7 bases and J gave up 5 bases, with 11 bases separating them. The CDR3 spells CSVYSSETQYF. In DNA, the CDR3 is TGCAGTGTCTACTCCTCGGAGACCCAGTACTTC.

CDR3: CASNISGASYEQYF. The DNA for the CDR3 is TGTGCCAGCAACATATCCGGGGCCTCCTACGAGCAGTACTTC. V gene TRBV6-5 combines with J gene TRBJ2-7; D is tentatively TRBD1 or TRBD2 (5 bases each). There are 14 residues in the CDR3. Trimming took off 7 bases at V and 0 bases at J, with 13 bases between the two ends. Germline V gene sequence: CDR1 MNHEY, CDR2 SVGAGI.

This clonotype came up many times. The V and J genes are TRBV20-1 and TRBJ2-1, with TRBD2 matching over 10 bases. The V gene's germline CDR1 is DFQATT and CDR2 SNEGSKA (reference sequence). The J segment lost 6 bases and the V segment lost 3 bases, leaving 8 bases of the junction unmatched. The CDR3 spans 15 residues. CDR3 in DNA: TGCAGTGCTAGCAGCCGAAGCGGGAGGGCCAATGAGCAGTTCTTC. As protein: CSASSRSGRANEQFF.

This clonotype has at least ten counts. The chain uses TRBV29-1 and TRBJ2-1; 12 nucleotides line up with TRBD2. This CDR3 spans 15 amino acids. The junction had 6 bases not matched to a gene; V was cut back by 4 bases and J by 5 bases. Per the germline V gene, CDR1 is SQVTM and CDR2 is ANQGSEA. DNA for the CDR3: TGCAGCGTTGGGACTAGCGGGACCATTAACAATGAGCAGTTCTTC. This codes for CSVGTSGTINNEQFF.

This clonotype was found many times. This chain joins TRBV12-3 or TRBV12-4 and TRBJ1-2; 7 positions agree with TRBD1. The CDR3 sequence is 15 residues long. The V segment lost 1 base and the J segment 4 bases; nucleotides outside the gene matches: 6. The CDR3 DNA reads as TGTGCCAGCAGTTTAGACGCAGGGGGAGGCTATGGCTACACCTTC. Protein: CASSLDAGGGYGYTF.

There are many counts of this clonotype. The rearrangement joins TRBV12-5 to TRBJ2-1; TRBD1 matches at 7 bases. CDR1 is LGHNT and CDR2 is FRNRAP in the germline V gene. The V gene end was trimmed by 6 bases and the J gene end by 10 bases; junction bases not matched to a gene: 6. This CDR3 is built from 12 residues. The CDR3 is CASGEGAREQFF. The CDR3, as DNA: TGTGCTAGTGGCGAGGGGGCGCGGGAGCAGTTCTTC. Complete variable domain (other parts from reference TRBV12-5 and TRBJ2-1): DARVTQTPRHKVTEMGQEVTMRCQPILGHNTVFWYRQTMMQGLELLAYFRNRAPLDDSGMPKDRFSAEMPDATLATLKIQPSEPRDSAVYFCASGEGAREQFFGPGTRLTVL.

The chain couples TRBV6-2 or TRBV6-3 to TRBJ2-2; 9 nucleotides agree with TRBD1. The CDR3 covers 15 residues. The V gene's germline CDR1 is MNHEY and CDR2 SVGEGT. V shed 6 bases, J shed 7 bases, and the junction held 9 bases outside the gene matches. The DNA for the CDR3 is TGTGCCAGCAGCTCTGGACAGGGGAGGGTCGGGGAGCTGTTTTTT. The encoded protein is CASSSGQGRVGELFF.

The V call is TRBV30, the J call TRBJ2-2; either TRBD1 or TRBD2 may supply D (5 bases each). The CDR3 has 15 amino acids. V was cut by 5 bases and J by 1 base, with 14 bases left in between. The germline gives CDR1 GTSNPN, CDR2 SVGIG (reference sequence). CDR3 bases: TGTGCCTGGCACTCCGGGACGGTGAACACCGGGGAGCTGTTTTTT. As protein: CAWHSGTVNTGELFF.

This clonotype was counted many times. This chain links TRBV25-1 with TRBJ1-1; no definite D call. Trimming cost V 5 bases and J 1 base, with 8 bases left between them. Germline lookup yields CDR1 MGHDK and CDR2 SYGVNS. The CDR3 spans 13 residues. CDR3 nucleotides: TGTGCCAGCAGTTCCCAGGCGAACACTGAAGCTTTCTTT. Protein: CASSSQANTEAFF.

There are a few counts of this clonotype. The chain couples TRBV6-2 or TRBV6-3 to TRBJ2-1; 9 nucleotides align to TRBD2. This CDR3 spans 17 amino acids. Trimming took 5 bases from V and 0 from J; bases not matched to a gene: 8. Germline CDR1 is MNHEY and CDR2 is SVGEGT. CDR3 in DNA: TGTGCCAGCAGTGGGCTAGCGGGAAAAATCTCCTACAATGAGCAGTTCTTC. This encodes CASSGLAGKISYNEQFF.

This clonotype was detected a few times. The chain joins TRBV28 to TRBJ1-1; 9 positions agree with TRBD1. The CDR3 length is 14 residues. V dropped 6 bases and J dropped 3; count of bases not matched to a gene: 5. In germline, CDR1 is MDHEN, CDR2 SYDVKM. For the CDR3, the DNA is TGTGCCAGCAGGCTGGGACAGGGTCACACTGAAGCTTTCTTT. Encoded protein: CASRLGQGHTEAFF.

This clonotype was recorded many times. V is TRBV12-3 or TRBV12-4 and J is TRBJ1-1, with 7 bases that match TRBD1. Losses at the gene ends were 6 bases for V and 0 bases for J; bases not matched to a gene: 4. The CDR3 extends over 14 amino acids. The CDR3 protein is CASSLGQMNTEAFF. The CDR3 DNA follows: TGTGCCAGCAGCTTGGGACAGATGAACACTGAAGCTTTCTTT.

This clonotype was recorded many times. The rearrangement joins TRBV12-3 or TRBV12-4 to TRBJ2-2; D call uncertain. This CDR3 is 15 amino acids long. V was clipped by 0 bases and J by 1 base, with 6 bases between them. CDR3 residues: CASSLAGRNTGELFF. CDR3 nucleotide sequence: TGTGCCAGCAGTTTAGCGGGAAGGAACACCGGGGAGCTGTTTTTT.